These 18 T cell receptor beta chains were sequenced from one sample in a study of Ad26.COV2.S vaccination and SARS-CoV-2 variants. Documented treatment: 15 to 20 received Ad26.COV2.S at low or high dose, single or two shots; roughly five received placebo; per-sample allocation not given. After the first vaccine or placebo injection, samples were drawn on day 63. TCRdb's copy holds only in-frame clones and misses some; the assay was immunoSEQ multiplex PCR. The data show under 500,000 clones, over 80% seen once. The sequenced sample was peripheral blood, obtained in a trial of Ad26.COV2.S vaccine versus placebo. These receptors originate from a person aged 18 to 65 who received the Ad26.COV2.S COVID-19 vaccine or a placebo.

CDR3 DNA: TGTGCCAGCAGTTACTCGGACGGCTACGAGCAGTACTTC. Amino acids: CASSYSDGYEQYF. V and J are TRBV6-6 and TRBJ2-7; no definite D call. The CDR3 sequence is 13 residues long. Germline loops: CDR1 MNHNY, CDR2 SVGAGI (reference sequence). The ends were cut back, 0 bases at V and 3 bases at J, with 6 bases in the middle.

The gene calls are TRBV7-2 and TRBJ1-2, with 9 bases lining up with TRBD1. The germline V gene has CDR1 SGHTA and CDR2 FQGNSA. The CDR3 is 17 amino acids. After removal of 1 base from V and 6 bases from J, the junction contained 12 bases not matched to a gene. The CDR3 DNA reads TGTGCCAGCAGCTTAGTCCTAGGGGGGGACAGGGTACATGGCTACACCTTC. This translates into CASSLVLGGDRVHGYTF.

The gene calls are TRBV4-2 and TRBJ2-2; D is unresolved. Germline V gives CDR1 LGHNA, CDR2 YNFKEQ. This CDR3 has 16 amino acids. V lost 1 base to trimming and J lost 2 bases, with 11 bases between them. The CDR3 nucleotides are TGTGCCAGCAGCCAAGTCTTAGGGCACAACACCGGGGAGCTGTTTTTT. It yields the protein CASSQVLGHNTGELFF.

The CDR3 DNA reads TGTGCCAGTCGGCGTGGATCCCATATCGCGGGGGAGCAGTACTTC. Its protein is CASRRGSHIAGEQYF. V and J are TRBV19 and TRBJ2-7; D is perhaps TRBD2 (6 bases). This CDR3 spans 15 amino acids. Trimming shortened V by 8 bases and J by 7 bases, and 24 bases separated the two germline ends. Germline CDR1 reads LNHDA; CDR2 reads SQIVND (reference sequence).

The chain joins TRBV30 to TRBJ2-2; TRBD2 agrees at 9 bases. V was clipped by 7 bases and J by 7 bases; unmatched bases: 13. The length of the CDR3 is 15 residues. Germline assignment: CDR1 GTSNPN and CDR2 SVGIG (reference sequence). The CDR3 sequence: CASNKAGGQVGELFF. The DNA for the CDR3 is TGTGCCTCTAATAAAGCGGGGGGCCAGGTCGGGGAGCTGTTTTTT.

The chain has TRBV28 and TRBJ2-5; TRBD1 agrees at 12 bases. V gave up 7 bases and J gave up 2 bases; unmatched junction bases: 5. Germline V gene lookup returns CDR1 MDHEN and CDR2 SYDVKM. The CDR3 covers 15 residues. The chain's CDR3 is CASNRDRGLQETQYF. CDR3 in DNA: TGTGCCAGCAACCGGGACAGGGGGCTTCAAGAGACCCAGTACTTC.

This clone was counted only a few times. The chain links TRBV6-2 or TRBV6-3 to TRBJ2-7; D may correspond to TRBD1 or TRBD2 (6 bases each). V lost 0 bases to trimming and J lost 4 bases, with 10 bases between them. CDR3 length: 14 amino acids. CDR1 MNHEY and CDR2 SVGEGT come from the germline V gene. Here the CDR3 reads CASSYSGGSYEQYF. For the CDR3, the DNA is TGTGCCAGCAGTTACTCCGGGGGCTCGTACGAGCAGTACTTC.

The rearrangement links TRBV6-2 or TRBV6-3 to TRBJ2-7, with D possibly being TRBD2 (5 bases). Per germline, CDR1 MNHEY and CDR2 SVGEGT. CDR3 length equals 12 residues. The ends were cut back, 6 bases at V and 4 bases at J, with 10 bases in the middle. The CDR3, as DNA: TGTGCCAGCAGCCTAGCCCAATACGAGCAGTACTTC. Encoded protein: CASSLAQYEQYF.

The V and J genes are TRBV2 and TRBJ2-1; the D is unclear. CDR3 length: 12 residues. Germline loops: CDR1 SNHLY, CDR2 FYNNEI. V shed 6 bases and J shed 6 bases, with 9 bases lying between them. This CDR3 is CASRDTGNEQFF. In DNA form, the CDR3 reads TGTGCCAGCAGAGACACTGGCAATGAGCAGTTCTTC.

This clone has just one count. At one end the junction does not follow the germline gene, possibly because of a read error. The chain is built from TRBV3-1 (or the pseudogene TRBV3-2) and TRBJ2-5; D is perhaps TRBD1 (5 bases). The CDR3 totals 14 residues. Germline V CDR1 and CDR2: LGHDT, YNNKEL (reference sequence). The CDR3 nucleotides read TGTGCCAGCAGCCAGGGCCCCGGACAAGAGGCCCAGTACTTC. This sequence encodes CASSQGPGQEAQYF.

This clone has just one count. CDR3 residues: CASSPENTQYF. The CDR3 DNA follows: TGTGCCAGCAGCCCAGAGAATACGCAGTATTTT. This chain joins TRBV7-9 and TRBJ2-3; D call uncertain. This CDR3 region has 11 residues. Per germline, CDR1 SEHNR and CDR2 FQNEAQ (reference sequence). The V end was cut by 5 bases, the J end by 7 bases, with 7 bases between.

The chain is built from TRBV6-1 and TRBJ2-1; D is possibly TRBD2 (5 bases). The CDR3 has 10 amino acids. The germline CDR1 and CDR2 sequences are MNHNS and SASEGT. Trimming removed 2 bases from V and 13 bases from J, with 6 bases in between. For the CDR3, the DNA is TGTGCCAGCAGTGAAACTAGACAGTTCTTC. Protein sequence: CASSETRQFF.

The chain links TRBV27 to TRBJ1-1; 9 bases are a match to TRBD1. Germline V CDR1 and CDR2: MNHEY, SMNVEV (reference sequence). The CDR3 totals 14 residues. Trimming took 3 bases from V and 11 from J; bases not matched to a gene: 10. The CDR3 protein is CASSFPGQGSAAFF. CDR3 bases: TGTGCCAGCAGTTTTCCGGGACAGGGCTCGGCCGCTTTCTTT.

The chain has TRBV25-1 and TRBJ2-7; a possible D gene is TRBD2 (7 bases). Trimming pared 10 bases from V and 6 bases from J, leaving 22 bases between. CDR1 is MGHDK and CDR2 is SYGVNS in the germline V gene. The CDR3 has 14 residues. The CDR3, as DNA: TGTGCCACACATCCTCGCGGGGGCGCGGGCGAGCAGTACTTC. It specifies CATHPRGGAGEQYF.

This chain connects TRBV5-6 to TRBJ2-7; 10 bases are a match to TRBD1. This CDR3 is 14 amino acids long. The V and J ends lost 4 bases and 3 bases, in that order; junction bases with no gene match: 4. Germline V gives CDR1 SGHDT, CDR2 YYEEEE. CDR3 in DNA: TGTGCCAGCAGCGTGGGACAGGGGTTCTACGAGCAGTACTTC. This codes for CASSVGQGFYEQYF.

The chain links TRBV6-2 or TRBV6-3 to TRBJ1-2; D remains ambiguous. The V gene's germline CDR1 is MNHEY and CDR2 SVGEGT. V was shortened by 2 bases and J by 4 bases, with 17 bases between the two germline ends. The CDR3 covers 16 residues. The CDR3 region is CASSYDSVGGTYGYTF. DNA for the CDR3: TGTGCCAGCAGTTACGATAGCGTAGGCGGAACCTATGGCTACACCTTC.

This chain joins TRBV28 and TRBJ2-5; D ambiguous. CDR1 and CDR2 (germline): MDHEN, SYDVKM. Trimming pared 6 bases from V and 3 bases from J, leaving 11 bases between. The CDR3 covers 13 residues. The DNA of the CDR3 is TGTGCCAGCAGCCCTACGCGAGAAGAGACCCAGTACTTC. Encoded protein: CASSPTREETQYF.

The V gene is TRBV10-1, the J gene TRBJ2-3; D gene ambiguous. The germline gives CDR1 WNHNN, CDR2 SYGVQD (reference sequence). This CDR3 has 12 amino acids. Trimming pared 0 bases from V and 4 bases from J, leaving 2 bases between. The CDR3 sequence: CASSESPDTQYF. In DNA, the CDR3 is TGCGCCAGCAGTGAGTCGCCAGATACGCAGTATTTT.